This T cell receptor beta chain was sequenced in a study of OX40 agonist ivuxolimab in advanced cancers. The CDR3 has 10 amino acids. CDR1 is DFQATT, CDR2 SNEGSKA, per germline (reference sequence). Trimming removed 5 bases from V and 7 bases from J, with 8 bases in between. About this clone itself: Its antigen is currently unknown.

Some clones are missing from TCRdb's copy, which holds only in-frame ones; the method was immunoSEQ multiplex PCR. The repertoire consists of roughly 100,000 clones, with 92% occurring once and the leading ten covering about 3.6%. Study results and limitations: In general, CD8+ T cells held more expanded clones than CD4+ did, on average. Which antigen the expanded peripheral T cells recognized is unknown.

The sample here was CD4+ or CD8+ T cells sorted from blood, taken in a trial of the OX40 agonist ivuxolimab. The receptor comes from an adult with an advanced solid tumor such as melanoma, head and neck, liver or kidney cancer. This chain uses TRBV20-1 with TRBJ1-2; D gene ambiguous. DNA of the CDR3: TGCAGTGCTCTACGGGCTGGCTACACCTTC. Amino acid sequence: CSALRAGYTF.